The rows below give T cell receptor beta chains drawn from one sample of a study of vaccination and CD4 T cells after COVID-19. TCRdb called the PCR reads again in MiXCR, with one record for every CDR3 protein. The sample contains around 10,000 distinct CDR3 sequences, around a third of which appear only once. Antigen specificity for these receptors is unknown. Sequenced material: CD4+ T cells from blood, cultured in vitro, taken after SARS-CoV-2 vaccination. The receptors were gathered from a human donor who had recovered from COVID-19. Each CDR3 is given without its conserved first and last residue. Fields, in order: CDR3 length, V gene, D gene, CDR3 protein. D genes are given only for firm matches.

>13|TRBV6-5|-
ASSYSKWGPYEQY
>12|TRBV2|-
ASSEVRSNQPQH
>14|TRBV7-2|-
ASSLISYLATDTQY
>14|TRBV6-2/TRBV6-3|-
ASSYGRQRGNQPQH
>12|TRBV7-3|-
ASSLGQLNTEAF
>12|TRBV30|TRBD1
AWTRTGLGDTQY
>13|TRBV20-1|TRBD1
SARKPGTGAYEQY
>13|TRBV7-2|-
ASSLGGPMNTEAF
>9|TRBV7-2|-
ASNLRHEQF
>15|TRBV5-1|TRBD1
ASSLDRGTGHSYGYT
>14|TRBV15|-
ATSRGSMGSSYEQY
>15|TRBV12-3/TRBV12-4|TRBD2
ASRPGTSGSNTGELF
>14|TRBV6-1|-
ASSLGTTVAYNEQF
>11|TRBV24-1|-
ATSVTGRQPQH
>14|TRBV11-3|-
ASSPVAGSSYNEQF
>15|TRBV4-1|TRBD2
ASSQTGLAGSNNEQF
>14|TRBV6-1|-
ASSHSKVWPTYEQY
>12|TRBV7-9|-
ASRPGHFQETQY
>13|TRBV20-1|-
SARDRGRQNQPQH
>13|TRBV24-1|TRBD1
ATSDPGTGASGYT
>11|TRBV29-1|TRBD2
STAGGNTGELF
>13|TRBV6-5|-
ASSYAGRGNTEAF
>11|TRBV11-3|-
ASSLDPADEQF
>12|TRBV7-2|-
ASRTGRGTGELF
>13|TRBV6-1|TRBD2
ASKWSAGGPYEQY
>10|TRBV30|-
AWSGINSPLH
>13|TRBV7-2|-
ASSLARGAYTEAF
>13|TRBV25-1|-
ASRQNQGYNSPLH
>13|TRBV15|-
ATSRDGGPNQPQH
>13|TRBV7-2|-
ASSLGGWGIDGYT
>13|TRBV29-1|-
SATRTHGGYTEAF
>14|TRBV2|TRBD2
ASRDVTAGASYEQY
>12|TRBV19|-
ASSIGGSNNEQF
>14|TRBV7-2|-
ASSSPVGTHNSPLH
>12|TRBV7-2|-
ASNTGFNNSPLH
>15|TRBV11-3|TRBD2
ASSLGSSGRFVGELF
>15|TRBV21-1|-
ASSMREREASTDTQY
>15|TRBV20-1|TRBD2
SARDPSGIGYTGELF
>13|TRBV6-5|-
ASSYPGFDNSPLH
>10|TRBV6-1|-
ASSEVGDTQY
>16|TRBV18|-
ASSPIELGRRVQETQY
>11|TRBV20-1|-
SAPPGSSYEQY